The clone carrying this T cell receptor (beta chain) has only one observation. Trimming took off 2 bases at V and 5 bases at J, with 15 bases between the two ends. The CDR3 is 15 residues long. Germline CDR1 reads ENHRY; CDR2 reads SYGVKD. The data were taken from a study of Ad26.COV2.S vaccination and SARS-CoV-2 variants. The repertoire was sequenced with immunoSEQ multiplex PCR; TCRdb's copy has only in-frame clones and lacks some. The sample yields about 680,000 clones, roughly 90% seen once. The sample's treatment: about 20 received Ad26.COV2.S at low or high dose, single or two shots; 5 received placebo; per-sample allocation not given. Specimen acquisition occurred on day 63 following the initial vaccine or placebo injection.

This sequence originates from a person between 18 and 65 years old who received the Ad26.COV2.S COVID-19 vaccine or a placebo. This chain joins TRBV10-3 and TRBJ1-1, with D uncertain. The sample consisted of peripheral blood, taken in a trial of Ad26.COV2.S vaccine versus placebo. The CDR3 protein is CAISEADPARTEAFF. DNA for the CDR3: TGTGCCATCAGTGAGGCCGACCCCGCCAGGACTGAAGCTTTCTTT.